A selection of T cell receptor beta chains follows, all from one sample in a study of shared clonotypes between healthy human individuals. Method: immunoSEQ multiplex PCR; TCRdb's copy keeps in-frame clones and lacks some. The sample lists about a million clones, 60% to 85% occurring once. Sequenced sample: memory CD4+ T cells sorted from blood. The receptors originated from a young man in good health. Each CDR3 is given with its conserved first and last residue. D genes are given only for firm matches. The size field is filled for only some rows; it gives once, few, many or a size class.

abundance: .; j_gene: TRBJ2-5; v_gene: TRBV12-5; d_gene: TRBD1; CDR3nt: TGTGCTAGTGGTTTGGGTCAAACAGGGGGCGGGGAGACCCAGTACTTC; CDR3aa: CASGLGQTGGGETQYF
abundance: .; j_gene: TRBJ2-5; v_gene: TRBV2; d_gene: .; CDR3nt: TGTGCCAGCAGTGAAGAGGGGATAAGGCAAGAGACCCAGTACTTC; CDR3aa: CASSEEGIRQETQYF
abundance: .; j_gene: TRBJ1-2; v_gene: TRBV28; d_gene: .; CDR3nt: TGTGCCAGCACCCAGGGAAGTATCAAGGGCTACACCTTC; CDR3aa: CASTQGSIKGYTF
abundance: .; j_gene: TRBJ2-6; v_gene: TRBV19; d_gene: TRBD1; CDR3nt: TGTGCCAGTAGTGGGGGACAGTTTCCCTCTGGGGCCAACGTCCTGACTTTC; CDR3aa: CASSGGQFPSGANVLTF
abundance: .; j_gene: TRBJ1-1; v_gene: TRBV7-3; d_gene: .; CDR3nt: TGTGCCAGCAGCCCCCCAGGGGTAGGTGGTGAAGCTTTCTTT; CDR3aa: CASSPPGVGGEAFF
abundance: .; j_gene: TRBJ2-5; v_gene: TRBV2; d_gene: .; CDR3nt: TGTGCCAGCTGGAGGGTGACCCAGTACTTC; CDR3aa: CASWRVTQYF
abundance: .; j_gene: TRBJ2-7; v_gene: TRBV5-1; d_gene: TRBD1; CDR3nt: TGCGCCAGCAGCGGAACAGGGGGCCGCGGGTACGAGCAGTACTTC; CDR3aa: CASSGTGGRGYEQYF
abundance: .; j_gene: TRBJ1-6; v_gene: TRBV18; d_gene: .; CDR3nt: TGTGCCAGCTCACCGAACGGGGCAGGATTTTCGAATTCACCCCTCCACTTT; CDR3aa: CASSPNGAGFSNSPLHF
abundance: .; j_gene: TRBJ2-4; v_gene: TRBV30; d_gene: TRBD1; CDR3nt: TGTGCCTGGAGTGTGGCAGGGGGCGGCAAAAACATTCAGTACTTC; CDR3aa: CAWSVAGGGKNIQYF
abundance: .; j_gene: TRBJ2-5; v_gene: TRBV25-1; d_gene: TRBD2; CDR3nt: TGTGCCAGCAGTGAATTTGCGGGGGGGCAAGAGACCCAGTACTTC; CDR3aa: CASSEFAGGQETQYF
abundance: .; j_gene: TRBJ1-5; v_gene: TRBV7-9; d_gene: TRBD1; CDR3nt: TGTGCCAGCAGCTTAGCGACCGGGACAGTTAATCAGCCCCAGCATTTT; CDR3aa: CASSLATGTVNQPQHF
abundance: .; j_gene: TRBJ2-5; v_gene: TRBV2; d_gene: .; CDR3nt: TGTGCCAGCAGTGCATCCGGACCAACCGAGACCCAGTACTTC; CDR3aa: CASSASGPTETQYF
abundance: .; j_gene: TRBJ1-1; v_gene: TRBV30; d_gene: .; CDR3nt: TGTGCCTGGAATTCCCCGACGATGGAAGCTTTCTTT; CDR3aa: CAWNSPTMEAFF
abundance: few; j_gene: TRBJ1-6; v_gene: TRBV18; d_gene: TRBD1; CDR3nt: TGTGCCAGCTCCCCCAACAGGGACAGAAATTCACCCCTCCACTTT; CDR3aa: CASSPNRDRNSPLHF
abundance: .; j_gene: TRBJ1-3; v_gene: TRBV5-6; d_gene: .; CDR3nt: TGTGCCAGCAGCGCCGGGCAGGCGAACTCTGGAAACACCATATATTTT; CDR3aa: CASSAGQANSGNTIYF
abundance: once; j_gene: TRBJ2-2; v_gene: TRBV10-3; d_gene: .; CDR3nt: TGTGCCATGACTCCGGATAGGTCCGGGGAGCTGTTTTTT; CDR3aa: CAMTPDRSGELFF
abundance: .; j_gene: TRBJ2-7; v_gene: TRBV10-3; d_gene: TRBD2; CDR3nt: TGTGCCATCTCTAGCGGGAGGGCGGGGGAGCAGTACTTC; CDR3aa: CAISSGRAGEQYF
abundance: .; j_gene: TRBJ2-7; v_gene: TRBV7-2; d_gene: .; CDR3nt: TGTGCCAGCAGCCGCCCCCCGGCCCTCGAGCAGTACTTC; CDR3aa: CASSRPPALEQYF
abundance: .; j_gene: TRBJ2-7; v_gene: TRBV2; d_gene: TRBD1; CDR3nt: TGTGCCAGCAGTGATACGACAGGGGGCCACGAGCAGTACTTC; CDR3aa: CASSDTTGGHEQYF
abundance: .; j_gene: TRBJ2-1; v_gene: TRBV19; d_gene: TRBD2; CDR3nt: TGTGCCAGTAGTATACCCCTAGCGGGGGATGAGCAGTTCTTC; CDR3aa: CASSIPLAGDEQFF
abundance: .; j_gene: TRBJ1-2; v_gene: TRBV5-6; d_gene: TRBD1; CDR3nt: TGTGCCAGCAGCTTCGAACAGGGGGCCTCTAACTATGGCTACACCTTC; CDR3aa: CASSFEQGASNYGYTF
abundance: few; j_gene: TRBJ1-3; v_gene: TRBV7-9; d_gene: TRBD1; CDR3nt: TGTGCCACCTCTGGGGGACAGGGGGCGAACACCATATATTTT; CDR3aa: CATSGGQGANTIYF
abundance: .; j_gene: TRBJ1-2; v_gene: TRBV10-3; d_gene: .; CDR3nt: TGTGCCATCAAAGCGTTTGGGACGGCCTATGGCTACACCTTC; CDR3aa: CAIKAFGTAYGYTF
abundance: .; j_gene: TRBJ2-7; v_gene: TRBV5-6; d_gene: .; CDR3nt: TGTGCCAGCAGCTTCATGGACCGACACGAGCAGTACTTC; CDR3aa: CASSFMDRHEQYF
abundance: once; j_gene: TRBJ1-2; v_gene: TRBV25-1; d_gene: .; CDR3nt: TGTGCCAGCAGTGAAATAGTAGTCGGGTCCGGCTACACCTTC; CDR3aa: CASSEIVVGSGYTF
abundance: .; j_gene: TRBJ1-1; v_gene: TRBV6-5; d_gene: .; CDR3nt: TGTGCCAGCAGTTACTATTCAGATCCCCGCCTCACTGAAGCTTTCTTT; CDR3aa: CASSYYSDPRLTEAFF
abundance: .; j_gene: TRBJ2-5; v_gene: TRBV5-1; d_gene: .; CDR3nt: TGCGCCAGCAGCGAAGGACGGAGGATACAAAAAGAGACCCAGTACTTC; CDR3aa: CASSEGRRIQKETQYF
abundance: .; j_gene: TRBJ1-6; v_gene: TRBV18; d_gene: .; CDR3nt: TGTGCCAGCTCCCTCCGGCGGGACTATAATTCACCCCTCCACTTT; CDR3aa: CASSLRRDYNSPLHF
abundance: .; j_gene: TRBJ2-2; v_gene: TRBV27; d_gene: .; CDR3nt: TGTGCCAGCAGTTCACCGGGACTCAGCACCGGGGAGCTGTTTTTT; CDR3aa: CASSSPGLSTGELFF
abundance: .; j_gene: TRBJ1-4; v_gene: TRBV10-3; d_gene: .; CDR3nt: TGTGCCATCAGTGATTCGGGGGCAACTAATGAAAAACTGTTTTTT; CDR3aa: CAISDSGATNEKLFF